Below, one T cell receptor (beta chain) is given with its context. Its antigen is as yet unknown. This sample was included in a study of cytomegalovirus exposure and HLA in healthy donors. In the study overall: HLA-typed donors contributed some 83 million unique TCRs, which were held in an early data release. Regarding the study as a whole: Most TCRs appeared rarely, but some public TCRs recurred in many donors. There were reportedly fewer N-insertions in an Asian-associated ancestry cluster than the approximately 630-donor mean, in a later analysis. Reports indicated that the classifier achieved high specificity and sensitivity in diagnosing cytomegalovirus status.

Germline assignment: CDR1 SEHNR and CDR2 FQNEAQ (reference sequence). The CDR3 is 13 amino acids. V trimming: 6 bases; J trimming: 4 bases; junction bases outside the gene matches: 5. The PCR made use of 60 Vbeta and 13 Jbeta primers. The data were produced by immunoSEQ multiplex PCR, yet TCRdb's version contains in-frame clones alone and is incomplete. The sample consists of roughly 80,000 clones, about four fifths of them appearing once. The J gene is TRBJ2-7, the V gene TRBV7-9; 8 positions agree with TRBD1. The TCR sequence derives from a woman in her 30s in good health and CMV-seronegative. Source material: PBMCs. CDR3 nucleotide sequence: TGTGCCAGCAGAGGCCAGGGGGCTTACGAGCAGTACTTC. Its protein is CASRGQGAYEQYF. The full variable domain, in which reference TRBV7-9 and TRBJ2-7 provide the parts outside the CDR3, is DTGVSQNPRHKITKRGQNVTFRCDPISEHNRLYWYRQTLGQGPEFLTYFQNEAQLEKSRLLSDRFSAERPKGSFSTLEIQRTEQGDSAMYLCASRGQGAYEQYFGPGTRLTVT.